A selection of T cell receptor beta chains follows, all from one sample in a study of OX40 agonist ivuxolimab in advanced cancers. Some clones are missing from TCRdb's copy, which holds only in-frame ones; the method was immunoSEQ multiplex PCR. Of fewer than 80,000 clones listed, 85% to 90% are singletons. Sequenced here: CD4+ or CD8+ T cells sorted from blood, sampled in a trial of the OX40 agonist ivuxolimab. The receptors were sampled from an adult with an advanced solid tumor such as melanoma, head and neck, liver or kidney cancer. Both conserved end residues are part of each CDR3. The order of the fields is V gene, J gene, D gene, CDR3 protein. The D gene is left open where the match is weak.

>TRBV9|TRBJ2-2|TRBD2
CASSFRLADTNTGELFF
>TRBV4-1|TRBJ2-7|TRBD2
CASQGTSYEQYF
>TRBV28|TRBJ2-2|-
CASSFRFTGELFF
>TRBV4-3|TRBJ1-1|-
CASSHDFRQDVGTEAFF
>TRBV10-2|TRBJ1-2|TRBD1
CASSEGTAIRGYTF
>TRBV11-1|TRBJ2-1|-
CASRGESSYNEQFF
>TRBV27|TRBJ2-7|-
CASSLFTGGDEQYF
>TRBV4-3|TRBJ1-1|-
CASSQAGSDWMNTEAFF
>TRBV7-6|TRBJ2-1|-
CASSLAVESYNEQFF
>TRBV11-2|TRBJ2-7|TRBD1
CASSFAGGTYEQYF
>TRBV27|TRBJ2-1|-
CASSYPGLGYNEQFF
>TRBV4-3|TRBJ1-5|-
CASSQVWLTYNQPQHF
>TRBV6-5|TRBJ2-1|-
CASSYGREQFF
>TRBV4-2|TRBJ2-7|-
CASSSTGISYEQYF
>TRBV18|TRBJ2-6|-
CASSPLSGSRSGANVLTF
>TRBV11-2|TRBJ2-5|-
CASSLEEGALPQETQYF
>TRBV6-6|TRBJ1-1|-
CASSYSTGLDEAFF
>TRBV29-1|TRBJ1-1|-
CSVVVRLNTEAFF
>TRBV29-1|TRBJ1-1|TRBD1
CSVLELRTGNTEAFF
>TRBV6-1|TRBJ1-1|-
CASSEKDYTEAFF
>TRBV11-3|TRBJ2-2|TRBD2
CASRGRASGELFF
>TRBV19|TRBJ2-2|-
CASRKLVPPGELFF
>TRBV19|TRBJ2-7|TRBD2
CASSALAGGGYEQYF